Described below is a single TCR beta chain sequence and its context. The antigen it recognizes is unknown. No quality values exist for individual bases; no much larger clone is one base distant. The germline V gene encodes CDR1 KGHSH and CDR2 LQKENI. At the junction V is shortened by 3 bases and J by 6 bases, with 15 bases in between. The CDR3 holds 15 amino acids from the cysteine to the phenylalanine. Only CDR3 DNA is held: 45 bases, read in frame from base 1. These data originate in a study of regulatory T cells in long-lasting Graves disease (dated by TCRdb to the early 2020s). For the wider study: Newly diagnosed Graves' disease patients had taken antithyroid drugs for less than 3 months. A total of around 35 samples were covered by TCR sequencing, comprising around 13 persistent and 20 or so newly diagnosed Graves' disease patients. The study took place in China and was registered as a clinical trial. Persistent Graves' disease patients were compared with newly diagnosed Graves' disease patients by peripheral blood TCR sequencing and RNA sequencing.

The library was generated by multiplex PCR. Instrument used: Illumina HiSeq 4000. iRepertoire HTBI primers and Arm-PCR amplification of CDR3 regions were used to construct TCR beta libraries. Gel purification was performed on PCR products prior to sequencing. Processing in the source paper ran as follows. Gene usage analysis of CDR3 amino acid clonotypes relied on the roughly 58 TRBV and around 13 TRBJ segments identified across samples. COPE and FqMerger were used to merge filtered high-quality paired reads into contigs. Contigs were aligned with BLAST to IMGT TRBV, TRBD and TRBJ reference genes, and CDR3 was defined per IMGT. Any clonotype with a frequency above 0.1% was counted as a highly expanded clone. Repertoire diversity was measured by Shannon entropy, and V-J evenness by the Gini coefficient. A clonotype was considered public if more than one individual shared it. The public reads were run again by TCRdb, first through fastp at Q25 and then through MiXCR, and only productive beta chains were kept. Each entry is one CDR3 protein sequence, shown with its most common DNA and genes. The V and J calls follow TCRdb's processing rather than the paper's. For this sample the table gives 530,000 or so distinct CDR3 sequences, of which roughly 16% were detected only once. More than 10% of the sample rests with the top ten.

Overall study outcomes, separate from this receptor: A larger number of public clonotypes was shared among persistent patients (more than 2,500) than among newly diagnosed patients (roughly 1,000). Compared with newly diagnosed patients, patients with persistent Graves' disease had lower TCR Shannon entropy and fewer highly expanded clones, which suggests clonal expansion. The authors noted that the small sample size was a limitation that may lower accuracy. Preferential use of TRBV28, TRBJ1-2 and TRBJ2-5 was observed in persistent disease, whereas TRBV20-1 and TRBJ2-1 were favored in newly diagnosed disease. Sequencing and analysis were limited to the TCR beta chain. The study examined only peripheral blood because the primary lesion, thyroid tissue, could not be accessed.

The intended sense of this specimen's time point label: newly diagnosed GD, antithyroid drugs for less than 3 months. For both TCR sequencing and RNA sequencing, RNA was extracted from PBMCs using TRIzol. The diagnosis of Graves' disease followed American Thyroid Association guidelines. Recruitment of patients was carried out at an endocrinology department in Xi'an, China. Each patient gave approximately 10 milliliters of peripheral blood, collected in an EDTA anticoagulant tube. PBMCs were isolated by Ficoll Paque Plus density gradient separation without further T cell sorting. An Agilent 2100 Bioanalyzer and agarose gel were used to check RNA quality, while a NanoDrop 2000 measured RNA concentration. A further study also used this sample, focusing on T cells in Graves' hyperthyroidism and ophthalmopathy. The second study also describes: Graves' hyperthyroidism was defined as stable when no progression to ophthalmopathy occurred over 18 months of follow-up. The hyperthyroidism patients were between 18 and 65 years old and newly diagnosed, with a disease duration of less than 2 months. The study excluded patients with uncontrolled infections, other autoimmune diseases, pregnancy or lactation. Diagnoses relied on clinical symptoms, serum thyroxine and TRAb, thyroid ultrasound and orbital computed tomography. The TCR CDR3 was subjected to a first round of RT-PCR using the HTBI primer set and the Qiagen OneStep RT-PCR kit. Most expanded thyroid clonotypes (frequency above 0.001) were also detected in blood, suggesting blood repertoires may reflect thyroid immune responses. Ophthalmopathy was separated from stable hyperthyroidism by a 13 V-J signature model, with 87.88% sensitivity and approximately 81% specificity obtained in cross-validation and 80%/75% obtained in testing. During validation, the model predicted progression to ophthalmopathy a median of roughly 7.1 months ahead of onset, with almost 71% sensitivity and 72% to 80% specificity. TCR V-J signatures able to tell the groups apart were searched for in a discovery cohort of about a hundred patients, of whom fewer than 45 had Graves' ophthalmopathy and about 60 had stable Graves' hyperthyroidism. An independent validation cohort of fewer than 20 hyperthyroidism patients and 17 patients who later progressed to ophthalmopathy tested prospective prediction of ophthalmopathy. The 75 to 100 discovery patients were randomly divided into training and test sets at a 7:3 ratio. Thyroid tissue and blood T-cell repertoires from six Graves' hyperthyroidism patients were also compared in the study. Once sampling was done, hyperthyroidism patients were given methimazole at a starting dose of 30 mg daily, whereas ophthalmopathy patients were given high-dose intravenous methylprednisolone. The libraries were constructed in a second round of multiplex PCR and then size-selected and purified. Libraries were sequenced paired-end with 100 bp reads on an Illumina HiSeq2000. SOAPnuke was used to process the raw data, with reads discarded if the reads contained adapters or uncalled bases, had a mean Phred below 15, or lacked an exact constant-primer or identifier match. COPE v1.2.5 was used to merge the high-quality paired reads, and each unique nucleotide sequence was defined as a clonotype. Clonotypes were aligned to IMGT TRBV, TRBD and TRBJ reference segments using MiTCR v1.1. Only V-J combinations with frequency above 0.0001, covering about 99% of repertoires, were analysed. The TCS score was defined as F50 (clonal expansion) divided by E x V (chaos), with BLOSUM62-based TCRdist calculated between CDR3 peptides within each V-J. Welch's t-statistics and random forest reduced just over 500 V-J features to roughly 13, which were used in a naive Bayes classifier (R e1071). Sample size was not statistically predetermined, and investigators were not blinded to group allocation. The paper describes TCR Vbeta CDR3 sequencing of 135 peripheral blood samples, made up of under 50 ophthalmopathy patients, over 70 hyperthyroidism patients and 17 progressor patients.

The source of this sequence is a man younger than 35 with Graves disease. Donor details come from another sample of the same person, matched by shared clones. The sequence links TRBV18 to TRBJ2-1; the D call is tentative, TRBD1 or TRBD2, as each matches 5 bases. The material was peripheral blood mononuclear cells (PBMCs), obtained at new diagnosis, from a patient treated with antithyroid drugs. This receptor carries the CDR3 CASSPGTRQGNEQFF. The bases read TGTGCCAGCTCACCCGGGACCCGGCAAGGCAATGAGCAGTTCTTC.